A single sample gave rise to the 9 T cell receptor beta chains below, sequenced in a study of CXCR3-negative and CXCR3-positive naive CD8 T cells. UMI-labeled TRB cDNA libraries were prepared by 5' RACE. TCRdb reprocessed the 5' RACE reads and keeps a single row for each CDR3 protein, giving no DNA. The table gives roughly 40,000 distinct CDR3 sequences; the top ten clones make up roughly 8% of it. Sequenced sample: memory CD8+ T cells from blood. The receptor set was obtained from a human donor in good health. Some clones in this sample may be carry-over from other donors' samples.

This chain uses TRBV12-3 or TRBV12-4 with TRBJ2-3. CDR3 length equals 13 residues. CDR3 protein: CASSGTSTDTQYF.

The chain is built from TRBV4-2 and TRBJ1-1; TCRdb names TRBD1, which stays unverified in the absence of DNA. This CDR3 is built from 16 residues. The germline CDR1 and CDR2 sequences are LGHNA and YNFKEQ. The CDR3 here is CASSQLGGLRDTEAFF.

This clonotype is called medium-sized based on its frequency. The chain joins TRBV20-1 to TRBJ2-7; without DNA, the TCRdb call of TRBD1 cannot be checked. The CDR3 extends over 14 amino acids. The germline CDR1 and CDR2 sequences are DFQATT and SNEGSKA (reference sequence). This chain's CDR3 is CSASPGTHSYEQYF.

CDR3 region: CASSSLGTALNEQFF. This rearrangement joins TRBV6-2 or TRBV6-3 to TRBJ2-1; with no DNA, the TCRdb D assignment of TRBD1 cannot be verified. The germline V gene encodes CDR1 MNHEY and CDR2 SVGEGT. The CDR3 contains 15 residues.

The rearrangement uses TRBV25-1 and TRBJ2-2; checking the TCRdb D call of TRBD2 is not possible without DNA. Germline V gene data show CDR1 as MGHDK and CDR2 as SYGVNS. The CDR3 loop spans 15 amino acids. The CDR3 reads CASSEIQGPGGELFF.

The chain carries TRBV15 and TRBJ2-1. Per the germline V gene, CDR1 is LNHNV and CDR2 is YYDKDF (reference sequence). The CDR3 is 16 residues long. CDR3 in amino acids: CATSRDRSSSYNEQFF.

This rearrangement joins TRBV29-1 to TRBJ2-7; with no DNA, the TCRdb D assignment of TRBD1 cannot be verified. Per germline, CDR1 SQVTM and CDR2 ANQGSEA. The CDR3 runs 14 residues. CDR3 region: CSVAGGAGSYEQYF.

The V call is TRBV6-2 or TRBV6-3, the J call TRBJ2-2. The length of the CDR3 is 15 residues. CDR1 and CDR2 from the germline V gene are MNHEY and SVGEGT. CDR3 loop: CASSYREASTGELFF.

The chain combines TRBV28 with TRBJ2-7. Germline V CDR1 and CDR2: MDHEN, SYDVKM. The CDR3 is 12 amino acids. The CDR3: CASSLARYEQYF.